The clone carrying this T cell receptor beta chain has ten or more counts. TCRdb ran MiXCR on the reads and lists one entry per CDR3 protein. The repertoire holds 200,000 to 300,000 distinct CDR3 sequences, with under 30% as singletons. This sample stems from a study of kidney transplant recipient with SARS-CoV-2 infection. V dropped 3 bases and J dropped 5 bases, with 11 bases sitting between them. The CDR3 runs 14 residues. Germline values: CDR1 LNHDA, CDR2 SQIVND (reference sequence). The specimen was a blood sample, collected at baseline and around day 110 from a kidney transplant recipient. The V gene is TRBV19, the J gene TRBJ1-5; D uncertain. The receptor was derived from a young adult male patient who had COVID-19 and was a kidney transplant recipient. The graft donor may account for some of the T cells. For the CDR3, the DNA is TGTGCCAGTAGTATCCCGGAGAGGGATCAGCCCCAGCATTTT. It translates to CASSIPERDQPQHF.